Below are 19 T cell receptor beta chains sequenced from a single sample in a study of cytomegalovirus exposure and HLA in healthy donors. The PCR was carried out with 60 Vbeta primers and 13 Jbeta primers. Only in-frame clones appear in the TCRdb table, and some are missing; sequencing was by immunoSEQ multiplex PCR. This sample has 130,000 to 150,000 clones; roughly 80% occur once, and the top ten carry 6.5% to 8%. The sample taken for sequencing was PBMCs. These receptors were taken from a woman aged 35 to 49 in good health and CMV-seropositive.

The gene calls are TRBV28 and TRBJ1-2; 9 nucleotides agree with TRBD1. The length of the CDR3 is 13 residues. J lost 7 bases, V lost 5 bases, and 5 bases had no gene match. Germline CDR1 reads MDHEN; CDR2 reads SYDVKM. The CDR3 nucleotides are TGTGCCAGCAGTCGAGGACAGGGGCTTGGCTACACCTTC. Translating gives CASSRGQGLGYTF.

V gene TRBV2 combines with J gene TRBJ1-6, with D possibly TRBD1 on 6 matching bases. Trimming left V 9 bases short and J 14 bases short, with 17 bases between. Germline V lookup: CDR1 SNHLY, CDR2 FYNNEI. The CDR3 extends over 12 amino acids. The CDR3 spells CASRQDPGALHF. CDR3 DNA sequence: TGTGCCAGTCGACAGGACCCCGGCGCCCTCCACTTT.

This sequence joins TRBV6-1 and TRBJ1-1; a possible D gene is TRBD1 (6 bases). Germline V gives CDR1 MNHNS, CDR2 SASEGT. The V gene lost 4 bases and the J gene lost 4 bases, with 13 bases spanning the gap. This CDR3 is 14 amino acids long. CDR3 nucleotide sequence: TGTGCCAGCAGTGTCCAGGGGAGGGGCACTGAAGCTTTCTTT. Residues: CASSVQGRGTEAFF.

The CDR3 here is CASSLRGSKTQYF. Here the CDR3 DNA reads TGTGCCAGCAGTTTAAGGGGGTCGAAGACCCAGTACTTC. The V gene is TRBV27, the J gene TRBJ2-5; TRBD1 might be the D (6 bases). CDR3 size: 13 residues. V gave up 2 bases and J gave up 6 bases, with 10 bases separating them. CDR1 is MNHEY and CDR2 is SMNVEV in the germline V gene (reference sequence).

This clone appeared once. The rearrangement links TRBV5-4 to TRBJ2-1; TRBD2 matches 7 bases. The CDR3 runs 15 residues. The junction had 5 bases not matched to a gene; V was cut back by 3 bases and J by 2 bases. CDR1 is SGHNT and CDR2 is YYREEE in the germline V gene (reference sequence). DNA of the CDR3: TGTGCCAGCAGCTCTAGCGGTGATGCCTACAATGAGCAGTTCTTC. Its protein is CASSSSGDAYNEQFF.

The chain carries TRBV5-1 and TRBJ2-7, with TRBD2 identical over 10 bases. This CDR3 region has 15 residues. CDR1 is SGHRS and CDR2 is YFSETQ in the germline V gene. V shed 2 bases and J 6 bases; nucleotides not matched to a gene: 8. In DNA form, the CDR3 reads TGCGCCAGCAGCTTTCTAGCGGGGGACCCTAGCGAGCAGTACTTC. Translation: CASSFLAGDPSEQYF.

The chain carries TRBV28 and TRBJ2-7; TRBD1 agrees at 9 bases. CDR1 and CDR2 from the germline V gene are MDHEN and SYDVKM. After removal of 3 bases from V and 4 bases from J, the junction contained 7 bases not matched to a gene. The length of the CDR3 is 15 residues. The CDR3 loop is CASSFGPGTGYEQYF. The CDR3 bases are TGTGCCAGCAGTTTTGGTCCCGGGACAGGGTACGAGCAGTACTTC.

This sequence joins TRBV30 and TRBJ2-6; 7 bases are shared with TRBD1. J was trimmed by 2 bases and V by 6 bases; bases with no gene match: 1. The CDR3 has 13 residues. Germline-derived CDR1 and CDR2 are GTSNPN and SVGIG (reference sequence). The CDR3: CACDRAGANVLTF. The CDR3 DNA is TGTGCCTGTGACAGGGCTGGGGCCAACGTCCTGACTTTC.

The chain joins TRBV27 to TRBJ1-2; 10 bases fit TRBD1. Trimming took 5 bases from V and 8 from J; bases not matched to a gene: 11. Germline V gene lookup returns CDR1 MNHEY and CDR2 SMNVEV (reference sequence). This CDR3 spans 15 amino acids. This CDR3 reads CASSILDRGWEGYTF. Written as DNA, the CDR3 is TGTGCCAGCAGTATACTGGACAGGGGGTGGGAAGGCTACACCTTC.

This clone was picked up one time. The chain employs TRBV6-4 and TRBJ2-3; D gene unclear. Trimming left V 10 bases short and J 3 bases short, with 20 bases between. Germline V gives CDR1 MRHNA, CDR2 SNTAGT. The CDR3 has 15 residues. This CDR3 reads CATLTPREATDTQYF. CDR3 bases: TGTGCCACCCTCACCCCCCGAGAAGCAACAGATACGCAGTATTTT.

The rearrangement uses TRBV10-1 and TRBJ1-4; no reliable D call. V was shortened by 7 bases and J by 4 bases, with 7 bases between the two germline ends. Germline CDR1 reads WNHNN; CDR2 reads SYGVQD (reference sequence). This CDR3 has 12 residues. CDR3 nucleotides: TGCGCCAGCAACAATGGTAATGAAAAACTGTTTTTT. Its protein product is CASNNGNEKLFF.

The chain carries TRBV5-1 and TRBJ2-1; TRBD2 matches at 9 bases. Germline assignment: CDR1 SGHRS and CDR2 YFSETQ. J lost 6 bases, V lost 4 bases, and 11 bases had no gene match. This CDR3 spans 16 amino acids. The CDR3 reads CASSPIGGGGANEQFF. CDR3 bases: TGCGCCAGCAGCCCCATAGGGGGCGGGGGGGCCAATGAGCAGTTCTTC.

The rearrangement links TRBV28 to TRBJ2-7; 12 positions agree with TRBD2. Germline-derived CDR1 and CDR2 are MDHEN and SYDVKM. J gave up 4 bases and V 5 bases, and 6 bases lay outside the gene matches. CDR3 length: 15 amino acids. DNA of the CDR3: TGTGCCAGCAGTCCCCGACTAGCGGGGGTTTACGAGCAGTACTTC. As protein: CASSPRLAGVYEQYF.

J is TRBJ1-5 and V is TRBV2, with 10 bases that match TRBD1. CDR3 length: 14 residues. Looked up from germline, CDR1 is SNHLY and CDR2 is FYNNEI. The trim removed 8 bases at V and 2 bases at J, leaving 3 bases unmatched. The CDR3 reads CASLGTGGNQPQHF. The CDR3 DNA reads TGTGCCAGCCTTGGGACAGGGGGCAATCAGCCCCAGCATTTT.

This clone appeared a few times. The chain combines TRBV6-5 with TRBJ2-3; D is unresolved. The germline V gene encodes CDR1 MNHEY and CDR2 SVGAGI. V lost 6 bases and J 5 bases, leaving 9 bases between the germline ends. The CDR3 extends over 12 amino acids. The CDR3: CASRSYGDTQYF. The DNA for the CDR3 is TGTGCCAGCAGATCTTACGGAGATACGCAGTATTTT.

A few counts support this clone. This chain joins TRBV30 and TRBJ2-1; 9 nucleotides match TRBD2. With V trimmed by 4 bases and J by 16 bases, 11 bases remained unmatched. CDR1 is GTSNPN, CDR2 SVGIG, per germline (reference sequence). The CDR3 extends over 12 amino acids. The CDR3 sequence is CAWNLPAGGIFF. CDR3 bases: TGTGCCTGGAACCTCCCAGCGGGGGGAATCTTCTTC.

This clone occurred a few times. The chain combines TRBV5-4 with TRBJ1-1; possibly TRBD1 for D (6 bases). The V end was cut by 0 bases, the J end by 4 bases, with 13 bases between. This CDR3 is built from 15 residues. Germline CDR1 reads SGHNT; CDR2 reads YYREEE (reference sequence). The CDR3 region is CASSLGGGAITEAFF. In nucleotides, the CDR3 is TGTGCCAGCAGCTTGGGTGGGGGGGCAATCACTGAAGCTTTCTTT.

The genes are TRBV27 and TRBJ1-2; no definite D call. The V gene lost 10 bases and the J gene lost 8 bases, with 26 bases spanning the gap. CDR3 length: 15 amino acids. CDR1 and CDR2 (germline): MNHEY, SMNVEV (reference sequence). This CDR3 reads CATNRNGLPAGGYTF. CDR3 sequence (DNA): TGTGCCACCAATCGGAATGGACTCCCAGCAGGAGGCTACACCTTC.

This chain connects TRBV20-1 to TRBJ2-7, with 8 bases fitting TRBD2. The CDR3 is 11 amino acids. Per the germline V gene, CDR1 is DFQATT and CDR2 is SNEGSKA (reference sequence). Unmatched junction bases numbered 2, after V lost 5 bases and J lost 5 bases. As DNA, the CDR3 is TGCAGTGCTCAGCGGGGGCACGAGCAGTACTTC. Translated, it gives CSAQRGHEQYF.